This T cell receptor (beta chain) stems from a study of lymphopenia after photon versus proton radiotherapy. Points from the study as a whole: Survival link was tested only in deceased patients; proton benefit remains a possibility. Under photons, naive T cells and diversity fell while effector/memory populations rose. After the lymphocyte nadir, photon-treated repertoires showed oligoclonal expansion, especially of CD8+ Temra cells.

Remarks on this clone: Antigen: not known.

TCRdb's table, derived via immunoSEQ multiplex PCR, lists solely in-frame clones and lacks some. The data hold 28,000 or so clones, with 85% observed a single time. CDR3 length: 16 residues. Germline V CDR1 and CDR2: SGDLS, YYNGEE. Trimming removed 3 bases at V and 6 bases at J, with 18 bases between. Source: peripheral blood, taken from a patient treated with photon-based radiotherapy. V usage is TRBV9 and J usage is TRBJ2-2, with D perhaps matching TRBD1 or TRBD2 (5 bases each). This clonotype originated in a man aged 25-40 years with gastric cancer. The CDR3 loop reads CASSANPGTAPGELFF. DNA of the CDR3: TGTGCCAGCAGCGCGAACCCGGGGACGGCCCCCGGGGAGCTGTTTTTT.